This TCR beta chain was retrieved from a study of low-dose radiotherapy and immunotherapy resistance in tumors. Overall study context: The patients were given nivolumab 240 mg every two weeks and ipilimumab 1 mg/kg every six weeks, through an intravenous route. Every two weeks, cyclophosphamide 200 mg/m2 was infused one day before radiation plus immunotherapy. From cycle 1 day 1, patients took oral aspirin 300 mg every day for four cycles.

TRAV and TRBV primers primed cDNA for both TCRalpha and TCRbeta. TCR amplification involved roughly 21 PCR cycles with a constant-region primer and V-primer adapter. mRNA, after isolation, was amplified by in vitro transcription. Via MiXCR, TCRdb re-called the reads, giving one row per CDR3 protein. The profile shows approximately 90,000 distinct CDR3 sequences, just under 9.5% of them singletons. This clonotype was recorded a few times. Stated time point: before trial treatment. Source: PBMCs, taken before treatment. The source is a male donor with prostate cancer.

CDR3 in DNA: TGTGCCAGCGCCTGGGGGAGCGGGAGGTACGAGCAGTACTTC. It is translated as CASAWGSGRYEQYF. The chain employs TRBV5-6 and TRBJ2-7; the match to TRBD2 covers 9 bases. The V gene end was trimmed by 7 bases and the J gene end by 4 bases; junction bases not matched to a gene: 9. In germline, CDR1 is SGHDT, CDR2 YYEEEE. The CDR3 spans 14 residues.